Listed below are T cell receptor beta chains from one sample, sequenced in a study of CD8 T cells in Susac syndrome. TCRdb reprocessed the immunoSEQ multiplex PCR reads via MiXCR and lists one record per CDR3 protein. In the table there are around 150,000 distinct CDR3 sequences, almost 96% of which are singletons. The specimen was CD4+ T cells from PBMCs. These receptors originate from a human donor with Susac syndrome. CDR3s include the opening cysteine and the closing phenylalanine or tryptophan. Fields, in order: clone size, D gene, J gene, V gene, CDR3 length, CDR3 protein, CDR3 DNA. D genes are given only for firm matches. Clone size appears in some rows only: once, few, many, or a class for an expanded clone.

. TRBD1 TRBJ2-3 TRBV12-3/TRBV12-4 15 CASSAGQGSSDTQYF TGTGCCAGCAGTGCGGGACAGGGGAGTTCAGATACGCAGTATTTT
. . TRBJ2-5 TRBV5-4 16 CASSLLLRGIQETQYF TGTGCCAGCAGCTTGCTACTACGGGGTATACAAGAGACCCAGTACTTC
. . TRBJ2-7 TRBV12-3/TRBV12-4 13 CASSFRDGYEQYF TGTGCCAGCAGTTTTCGTGACGGTTACGAGCAGTACTTC
few . TRBJ2-2 TRBV6-2/TRBV6-3 16 CASSYSGTTGTGELFF TGTGCCAGCAGTTATTCCGGGACCACGGGTACCGGGGAGCTGTTTTTT
once . TRBJ1-3 TRBV9 15 CASSPFQRTGNTIYF TGTGCCAGCAGCCCTTTCCAGAGGACTGGAAACACCATATATTTT
. . TRBJ2-7 TRBV3-1 13 CASSQDGGHEQYF TGTGCCAGCAGCCAAGATGGTGGTCACGAGCAGTACTTC
. TRBD1 TRBJ1-1 TRBV20-1 12 CSAPGQVKEAFF TGCAGTGCTCCCGGACAGGTCAAAGAAGCTTTCTTT
few . TRBJ2-5 TRBV18 14 CASSPRSAQETQYF TGTGCCAGCTCACCTAGGTCCGCTCAAGAGACCCAGTACTTC
. TRBD2 TRBJ2-1 TRBV14 14 CASSRLAGKREQFF TGTGCCAGCAGTCGACTAGCGGGAAAGCGGGAGCAGTTCTTC
. . TRBJ1-2 TRBV7-9 11 CASSLFLGDTF TGTGCCAGCAGCTTATTTCTGGGCGACACCTTC
. . TRBJ2-7 TRBV14 12 CASSQGQGEQYF TGTGCCAGCAGCCAAGGGCAGGGGGAGCAGTACTTC
. . TRBJ2-4 TRBV29-1 15 CSAASGETAKNIQYF TGCAGCGCTGCTTCGGGGGAGACGGCCAAAAACATTCAGTACTTC
. . TRBJ2-1 TRBV4-1 15 CASSPGARGNNEQFF TGCGCCAGCAGCCCTGGGGCTAGAGGAAACAATGAGCAGTTCTTC
. . TRBJ1-5 TRBV18 13 CASSPRGADPQHF TGTGCCAGCTCACCTCGCGGGGCAGACCCCCAGCATTTT
once . TRBJ2-3 TRBV5-1 14 CASRSAPSTDTQYF TGCGCCAGCCGTAGCGCACCAAGCACAGATACGCAGTATTTT
. . TRBJ1-1 TRBV28 16 CASEADLNRLNTEAFF TGTGCCAGCGAAGCGGATCTGAACAGACTGAACACTGAAGCTTTCTTT
. TRBD2 TRBJ2-7 TRBV20-1 14 CSAPHIRGGSEQYF TGCAGTGCGCCCCACATTCGGGGGGGCAGCGAGCAGTACTTC
. TRBD1 TRBJ1-4 TRBV28 15 CAIGTGAATNEKLFF TGTGCCATCGGGACAGGGGCTGCAACTAATGAAAAACTGTTTTTT
. TRBD2 TRBJ2-4 TRBV11-2 18 CASTPGRGGTKPKNIQYF TGTGCCAGCACCCCAGGTCGGGGGGGGACTAAGCCCAAAAACATTCAGTACTTC
. . TRBJ1-2 TRBV24-1 13 CATSDSSGYGYTF TGTGCCACCAGTGATTCGTCCGGGTATGGCTACACCTTC
. . TRBJ2-2 TRBV7-2 14 CASSPVVGTGELFF TGTGCCAGCAGCCCAGTGGTGGGAACCGGGGAGCTGTTTTTT
. TRBD1 TRBJ2-3 TRBV4-1 17 CASSHTTGTGAEDTQYF TGCGCCAGCAGCCATACAACCGGGACAGGGGCGGAAGATACGCAGTATTTT
. . TRBJ1-1 TRBV6-2/TRBV6-3 15 CASSSQLFMNTEAFF TGTGCCAGCAGTTCACAGCTCTTTATGAACACTGAAGCTTTCTTT
. TRBD1 TRBJ1-5 TRBV6-5 14 CASSEGTGRRPQHF TGTGCCAGCAGTGAGGGGACAGGGAGGAGGCCCCAGCATTTT
. . TRBJ2-2 TRBV18 14 CASSPGQNTGELFF TGTGCCAGCAGCCCGGGACAGAACACCGGGGAGCTGTTTTTT
. . TRBJ2-7 TRBV7-9 14 CASSLAGDRGEQYF TGTGCCAGCAGCTTAGCGGGAGACAGAGGCGAGCAGTACTTC
. . TRBJ1-1 TRBV12-3/TRBV12-4 14 CASSLGGPNTEAFF TGTGCCAGCAGTTTGGGGGGCCCGAACACTGAAGCTTTCTTT
. TRBD2 TRBJ2-3 TRBV28 17 CASSLVGLAGGTDTQYF TGTGCCAGCAGTTTAGTAGGACTAGCGGGAGGCACAGATACGCAGTATTTT
. TRBD2 TRBJ2-3 TRBV12-3/TRBV12-4 17 CASSRGLAGGPAGTQYF TGTGCCAGCAGTAGGGGACTAGCGGGAGGGCCGGCTGGTACGCAGTATTTT
. . TRBJ2-5 TRBV29-1 14 CSSNGPGAGETQYF TGCAGCTCGAACGGCCCGGGGGCGGGAGAGACCCAGTACTTC
. . TRBJ1-1 TRBV12-3/TRBV12-4 13 CASRTQTNTEAFF TGTGCCAGCAGGACTCAGACGAACACTGAAGCTTTCTTT
. . TRBJ2-1 TRBV20-1 15 CSAAEGRSSYNEQFF TGCAGTGCGGCCGAGGGGAGGAGCTCCTACAATGAGCAGTTCTTC
. TRBD2 TRBJ2-5 TRBV29-1 16 CSVGVSEGGLGETQYF TGCAGCGTTGGGGTTAGCGAGGGAGGGCTTGGGGAGACCCAGTACTTC
. TRBD1 TRBJ2-7 TRBV29-1 13 CSVEGQGAFEQYF TGCAGCGTTGAGGGACAGGGAGCCTTCGAGCAGTACTTC
. TRBD1 TRBJ1-5 TRBV7-6 15 CASSLGTGGQQPQHF TGTGCCAGCAGCTTAGGGACAGGGGGCCAACAGCCCCAGCATTTT
. TRBD1 TRBJ1-1 TRBV25-1 14 CASSEWDRDTEAFF TGTGCCAGCAGTGAATGGGACAGGGACACTGAAGCTTTCTTT
. TRBD1 TRBJ1-2 TRBV4-2 15 CASSQVDGTGKGYTF TGTGCCAGCAGCCAAGTCGACGGGACAGGGAAGGGCTACACCTTC
. . TRBJ2-1 TRBV3-1 13 CASSQDLGAKQFF TGTGCCAGCAGCCAAGATTTAGGGGCAAAACAGTTCTTC
. . TRBJ1-2 TRBV29-1 14 CSVQGQSYVNGYTF TGCAGCGTCCAAGGACAGTCCTACGTCAATGGCTACACCTTC
. . TRBJ1-1 TRBV11-2 14 CASSGLGEGTEAFF TGTGCCAGCAGCGGGTTAGGGGAGGGGACTGAAGCTTTCTTT
. . TRBJ2-3 TRBV20-1 14 CSATTRPVSDTQYF TGCAGTGCAACCACTAGACCGGTTTCAGATACGCAGTATTTT
. . TRBJ2-5 TRBV25-1 14 CASSFDSTGKTQYF TGTGCCAGCAGTTTTGACTCCACCGGAAAGACCCAGTACTTC
. TRBD1 TRBJ1-6 TRBV20-1 16 CSAARDRAPLSSPLHF TGCAGTGCCGCCCGGGACAGGGCGCCCTTGAGTTCACCCCTCCACTTT
once . TRBJ1-1 TRBV7-3 16 CASSSRVGAGNTEAFF TGTGCCAGCAGCTCCCGGGTAGGGGCCGGGAACACTGAAGCTTTCTTT
. . TRBJ2-3 TRBV12-3/TRBV12-4 14 CASSLRVGTDTQYF TGTGCCAGCAGTTTACGGGTGGGCACAGATACGCAGTATTTT
. TRBD1 TRBJ2-7 TRBV5-1 14 CASSSTTGGYEQYF TGCGCCAGCAGCTCCACAACAGGGGGCTACGAGCAGTACTTC
. TRBD1 TRBJ2-6 TRBV11-2 21 CASRPPPWRQGIFSGANVLTF TGTGCCAGCAGACCCCCACCTTGGCGACAGGGGATTTTCTCTGGGGCCAACGTCCTGACTTTC
. . TRBJ1-2 TRBV12-3/TRBV12-4 15 CASSLRGAGNYGYTF TGTGCCAGCAGTTTGAGGGGGGCGGGTAACTATGGCTACACCTTC
. . TRBJ1-2 TRBV4-2 15 CASSQEQGMKSGYTF TGTGCCAGCAGCCAAGAGCAGGGTATGAAGAGTGGCTACACCTTC
. TRBD2 TRBJ2-3 TRBV4-1 13 CASSPGGRDTQYF TGCGCCAGCAGCCCGGGGGGACGAGATACGCAGTATTTT
once TRBD1 TRBJ1-5 TRBV4-1 16 CASSQGGQVAYQPQHF TGCGCCAGCAGCCAAGGCGGACAGGTCGCGTATCAGCCCCAGCATTTT
. TRBD1 TRBJ2-7 TRBV15 15 CATSRDGTGVYEQYF TGTGCCACCAGCAGAGATGGGACAGGGGTATACGAGCAGTACTTC
. . TRBJ2-7 TRBV12-3/TRBV12-4 14 CASSSLEGSGEQYF TGTGCCAGCAGTTCCCTCGAGGGCTCCGGCGAGCAGTACTTC
. . TRBJ2-1 TRBV29-1 10 CSVVGNEQFF TGCAGCGTTGTGGGGAATGAGCAGTTCTTC
. . TRBJ2-5 TRBV7-8 15 CASSSGVLPQETQYF TGTGCCAGCAGTTCAGGGGTCCTGCCCCAAGAGACCCAGTACTTC